The 18 T cell receptor beta chains listed next were all sequenced from one sample in a study of shared clonotypes between healthy human individuals. Profiling relied on immunoSEQ multiplex PCR, and the TCRdb table lists in-frame clones only, not all of them. The table shows millions of clones, with more than 80% occurring only once. Specimen: naive CD4+ T cells sorted from blood. Specified subset: CD45RA+ positively selected. These receptors all stem from a man aged 18 to 30 in good health.

The V and J genes are TRBV5-7 and TRBJ2-7, with a tentative D call TRBD1 (6 bases). TRBV5-7 qualifies as an ORF whose function is uncertain. The CDR3 is 13 amino acids. V lost 0 bases and J 4 bases, leaving 8 bases between the germline ends. The CDR3 region has the DNA TGTGCCAGCAGCTTGGTGACAGGTTACGAGCAGTACTTC. Amino acids: CASSLVTGYEQYF.

V usage is TRBV27 and J usage is TRBJ2-7; possibly TRBD1 for D (5 bases). The CDR3 has 16 amino acids. Per the germline V gene, CDR1 is MNHEY and CDR2 is SMNVEV (reference sequence). Trimming took off 2 bases at V and 4 bases at J, with 18 bases between the two ends. CDR3 protein: CASSLIGSTAKYEQYF. The CDR3 DNA reads TGTGCCAGCAGTTTAATCGGTTCGACAGCGAAGTACGAGCAGTACTTC.

This clone came up a few times. The chain joins TRBV29-1 to TRBJ1-4; no reliable D call. The germline V and J ends were trimmed by 2 bases and 11 bases, with 15 bases remaining between them. The CDR3 is 13 amino acids. Germline V lookup: CDR1 SQVTM, CDR2 ANQGSEA. CDR3 region: CSVESRAESKLFF. CDR3 bases: TGCAGCGTTGAAAGCAGAGCTGAGAGTAAACTGTTTTTT.

As regards this clone: One end of the junction varies from germline; a read error may be responsible. The chain has TRBV5-4 and TRBJ2-5, with D perhaps TRBD2 (6 bases). Germline-derived CDR1 and CDR2 are SGHNT and YYREEE (reference sequence). The CDR3 loop spans 12 amino acids. This chain's CDR3 is CSVGRGQETQYF. CDR3 DNA: TGCTCGGTGGGACGGGGGCAAGAGACCCAGTACTTC.

This clone was seen once. The chain has TRBV2 and TRBJ1-1; no definite D call. CDR3 length equals 11 residues. CDR1 is SNHLY, CDR2 FYNNEI, per germline. Trimming removed 6 bases from V and 7 bases from J, with 9 bases in between. The CDR3: CASRGFGEAFF. CDR3 bases: TGTGCCAGCAGGGGTTTCGGTGAAGCTTTCTTT. The variable domain in full, with the rest retrieved from reference TRBV2 and TRBJ1-1, is EPEVTQTPSHQVTQMGQEVILRCVPISNHLYFYWYRQILGQKVEFLVSFYNNEISEKSEIFDDQFSVERPDGSNFTLKIRSTKLEDSAMYFCASRGFGEAFFGQGTRLTVV.

This chain uses TRBV6-6 with TRBJ2-7, with a possible D match to TRBD2 (6 bases). This CDR3 spans 14 amino acids. Germline lookup yields CDR1 MNHNY and CDR2 SVGAGI (reference sequence). Trimming shortened V by 2 bases and J by 2 bases, and 10 bases separated the two germline ends. CDR3 sequence: CASSYVGGTYEQYF. As DNA, the CDR3 is TGTGCCAGCAGTTACGTCGGGGGAACCTACGAGCAGTACTTC.

The rearrangement uses TRBV7-3 and TRBJ2-1; 8 nucleotides match TRBD1. This CDR3 spans 15 amino acids. The V and J ends lost 5 bases and 1 base, in that order; junction bases with no gene match: 4. The V gene's germline CDR1 is SGHTA and CDR2 FQGTGA. DNA of the CDR3: TGTGCCAGCAGCCTTTGGACAGGGTCCTACAATGAGCAGTTCTTC. Its protein product is CASSLWTGSYNEQFF.

The count of this clone is one. The same CDR3 arises from other DNA sequences in this sample as well. V gene TRBV5-1 combines with J gene TRBJ1-3, with a tentative D call TRBD1 (5 bases). Germline V gene sequence: CDR1 SGHRS, CDR2 YFSETQ. Trimming stripped 5 bases from V and 0 bases from J, with 9 bases between. The CDR3 spans 14 residues. The CDR3: CASSDGGSGNTIYF. In DNA, the CDR3 is TGCGCCAGCAGTGACGGGGGCTCTGGAAACACCATATATTTT. The complete variable domain, with remaining parts taken from reference TRBV5-1 and TRBJ1-3, reads KAGVTQTPRYLIKTRGQQVTLSCSPISGHRSVSWYQQTPGQGLQFLFEYFSETQRNKGNFPGRFSGRQFSNSRSEMNVSTLELGDSALYLCASSDGGSGNTIYFGEGSWLTVV.

The rearrangement joins TRBV10-1 to TRBJ2-2; tentative D call: TRBD2 (6 bases). The CDR3 is 15 amino acids. V was trimmed by 2 bases and J by 2 bases, leaving 9 bases between them. Per the germline V gene, CDR1 is WNHNN and CDR2 is SYGVQD (reference sequence). The DNA for the CDR3 is TGCGCCAGCAGTGAGCTGCGGGGTAACACCGGGGAGCTGTTTTTT. It yields the protein CASSELRGNTGELFF.

The gene calls are TRBV7-2 and TRBJ2-4, with 12 bases aligning to TRBD1. Germline values: CDR1 SGHTA, CDR2 FQGNSA. V gave up 5 bases and J gave up 2 bases; unmatched junction bases: 7. CDR3 size: 17 residues. The CDR3 bases are TGTGCCAGCAGCACCGGGACAGGGGGCGGTTCCAAAAACATTCAGTACTTC. Its protein product is CASSTGTGGGSKNIQYF.

Written as DNA, the CDR3 is TGCGCCAGCAGCCAATCTGACGGCTACACCTTC. This encodes CASSQSDGYTF. V usage is TRBV4-1 and J usage is TRBJ1-2, with D unresolved. Germline V gene data show CDR1 as MGHRA and CDR2 as YSYEKL. This CDR3 has 11 residues. Trimming took 2 bases from V and 8 from J, leaving 6 bases between them.

The rearrangement joins TRBV4-1 to TRBJ1-2, with unresolved D. The CDR3 spans 15 residues. The germline V gene encodes CDR1 MGHRA and CDR2 YSYEKL. V dropped 0 bases and J dropped 5 bases, with 13 bases sitting between them. The CDR3 DNA sequence: TGCGCCAGCAGCCAAGATGGTGGGTCCCTATATGGCTACACCTTC. This gives the protein CASSQDGGSLYGYTF.

V and J are TRBV27 and TRBJ1-6, with D unresolved. V lost 8 bases to trimming and J lost 6 bases, with 20 bases between them. This CDR3 comprises 16 residues. The germline CDR1 and CDR2 sequences are MNHEY and SMNVEV (reference sequence). CDR3 DNA sequence: TGTGCCAGCCAGGATATGCGGCAGTCCGTTAATTCACCCCTCCACTTT. Protein: CASQDMRQSVNSPLHF.

The chain recombines TRBV30 with TRBJ1-1; the D is unclear. CDR1 is GTSNPN, CDR2 SVGIG, per germline (reference sequence). The CDR3 runs to 14 residues. The ends were cut back, 0 bases at V and 0 bases at J, with 8 bases in the middle. The DNA for the CDR3 is TGTGCCTGGAGTGTGAGTAGTTTGAACACTGAAGCTTTCTTT. This encodes CAWSVSSLNTEAFF.

The chain combines TRBV5-4 with TRBJ2-1; 8 bases are a match to TRBD1. The V segment lost 4 bases and the J segment 0 bases; nucleotides outside the gene matches: 6. CDR3 length equals 16 residues. Germline V gene sequence: CDR1 SGHNT, CDR2 YYREEE (reference sequence). The DNA of the CDR3 is TGTGCCAGCAGCCCCCAAACAGGGGGCTCCTACAATGAGCAGTTCTTC. This gives the protein CASSPQTGGSYNEQFF.

The V gene is TRBV5-1, the J gene TRBJ1-2, with D hard to call. The CDR3 is 12 residues long. Trimming stripped 4 bases from V and 7 bases from J, with 11 bases between. Per the germline V gene, CDR1 is SGHRS and CDR2 is YFSETQ. The CDR3 here is CASSPDLLGYTF. As DNA, the CDR3 is TGCGCCAGCAGCCCAGATCTGCTTGGCTACACCTTC. Combining the CDR3 with reference TRBV5-1 and TRBJ1-2 gives the whole variable domain KAGVTQTPRYLIKTRGQQVTLSCSPISGHRSVSWYQQTPGQGLQFLFEYFSETQRNKGNFPGRFSGRQFSNSRSEMNVSTLELGDSALYLCASSPDLLGYTFGSGTRLTVV.

The V gene is TRBV28, the J gene TRBJ2-7; the D gene is possibly TRBD2 (5 bases). The CDR3 contains 16 residues. V was pared by 4 bases and J by 0 bases, with 16 bases between. In germline, CDR1 is MDHEN, CDR2 SYDVKM. The CDR3 DNA follows: TGTGCCAGCAGTTCCCCCGTGGCTGGGAGCTCCTACGAGCAGTACTTC. Its protein is CASSSPVAGSSYEQYF.

This chain joins TRBV29-1 and TRBJ1-1, with 10 positions matching TRBD1. Germline V gene lookup returns CDR1 SQVTM and CDR2 ANQGSEA. V trimming: 6 bases; J trimming: 5 bases; junction bases outside the gene matches: 6. The CDR3 runs to 13 residues. CDR3 residues: CSVMTGGKTEAFF. The CDR3 DNA follows: TGCAGCGTCATGACAGGGGGCAAGACTGAAGCTTTCTTT.